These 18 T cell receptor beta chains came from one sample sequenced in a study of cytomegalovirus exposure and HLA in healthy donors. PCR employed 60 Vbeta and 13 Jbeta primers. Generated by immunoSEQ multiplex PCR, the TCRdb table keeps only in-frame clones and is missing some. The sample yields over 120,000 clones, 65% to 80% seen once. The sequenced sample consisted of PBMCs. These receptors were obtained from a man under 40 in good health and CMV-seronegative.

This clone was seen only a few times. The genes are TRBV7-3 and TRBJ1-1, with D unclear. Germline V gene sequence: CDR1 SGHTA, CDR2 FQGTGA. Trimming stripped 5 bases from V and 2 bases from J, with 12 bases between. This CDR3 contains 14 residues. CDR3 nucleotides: TGTGCCAGCAGCCTAGACCATATTAACACTGAAGCTTTCTTT. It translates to CASSLDHINTEAFF.

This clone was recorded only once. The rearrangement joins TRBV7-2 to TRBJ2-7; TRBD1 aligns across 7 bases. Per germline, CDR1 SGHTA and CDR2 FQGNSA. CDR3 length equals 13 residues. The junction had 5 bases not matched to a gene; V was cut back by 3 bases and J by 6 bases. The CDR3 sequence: CASSLGYRGEQYF. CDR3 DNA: TGTGCCAGCAGCTTGGGGTACAGGGGCGAGCAGTACTTC.

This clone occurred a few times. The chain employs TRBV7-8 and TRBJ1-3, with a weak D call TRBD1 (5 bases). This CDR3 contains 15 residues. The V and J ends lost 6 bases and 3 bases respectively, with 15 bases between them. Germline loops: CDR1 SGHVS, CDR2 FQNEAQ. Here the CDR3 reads CASRAAGRGGNTIYF. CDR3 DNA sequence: TGTGCCAGCAGGGCGGCAGGGCGCGGTGGAAACACCATATATTTT.

CDR3: CASSQDLLDTQYF. The DNA for the CDR3 is TGCGCCAGCAGCCAAGACCTCCTGGATACGCAGTATTTT. The chain combines TRBV4-1 with TRBJ2-3, with D hard to call. CDR1 and CDR2 from the germline V gene are MGHRA and YSYEKL. This CDR3 spans 13 amino acids. Trimming removed 0 bases at V and 6 bases at J, with 7 bases between.

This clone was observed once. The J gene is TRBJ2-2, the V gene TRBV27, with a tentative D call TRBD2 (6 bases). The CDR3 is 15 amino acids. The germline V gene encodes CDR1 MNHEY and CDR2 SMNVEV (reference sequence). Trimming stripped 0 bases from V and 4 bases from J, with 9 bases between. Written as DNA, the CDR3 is TGTGCCAGCAGTTTATCGTCCGGGGGCACCGGGGAGCTGTTTTTT. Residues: CASSLSSGGTGELFF.

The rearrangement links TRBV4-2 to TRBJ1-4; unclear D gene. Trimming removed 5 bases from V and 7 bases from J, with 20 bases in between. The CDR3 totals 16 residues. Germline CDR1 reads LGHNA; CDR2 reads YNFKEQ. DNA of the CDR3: TGTGCCAGCAGCTCCCTCGCGAGGCGGGGTGGTGAAAAACTGTTTTTT. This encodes CASSSLARRGGEKLFF.

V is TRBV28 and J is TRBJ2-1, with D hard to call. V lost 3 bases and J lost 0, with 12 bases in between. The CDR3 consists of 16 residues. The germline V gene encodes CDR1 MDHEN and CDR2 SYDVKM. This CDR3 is CASSFHSRSSYNEQFF. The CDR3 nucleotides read TGTGCCAGCAGTTTTCACAGCCGTTCCTCCTACAATGAGCAGTTCTTC.

The CDR3 spells CASSGAGYGYTF. Written as DNA, the CDR3 is TGTGCCAGTAGTGGGGCAGGCTATGGCTACACCTTC. The V and J genes are TRBV19 and TRBJ1-2; a weak D match, TRBD1 (5 bases). The CDR3 runs to 12 residues. Trimming pared 5 bases from V and 4 bases from J, leaving 8 bases between. Per germline, CDR1 LNHDA and CDR2 SQIVND (reference sequence).

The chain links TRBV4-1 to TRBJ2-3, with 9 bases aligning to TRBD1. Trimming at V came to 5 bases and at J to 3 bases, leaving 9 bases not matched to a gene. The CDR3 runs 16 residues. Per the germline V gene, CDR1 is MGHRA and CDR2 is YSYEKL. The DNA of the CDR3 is TGCGCCAGCAGCACCTACAGGGGGCCTGGGACAGATACGCAGTATTTT. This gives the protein CASSTYRGPGTDTQYF.

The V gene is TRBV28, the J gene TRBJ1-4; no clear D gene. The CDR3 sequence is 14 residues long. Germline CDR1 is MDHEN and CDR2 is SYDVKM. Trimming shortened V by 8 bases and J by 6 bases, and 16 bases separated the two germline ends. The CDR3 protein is CASQEAPGDEKLFF. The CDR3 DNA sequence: TGTGCCAGCCAAGAGGCACCCGGCGATGAAAAACTGTTTTTT. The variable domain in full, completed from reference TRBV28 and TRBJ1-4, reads DVKVTQSSRYLVKRTGEKVFLECVQDMDHENMFWYRQDPGLGLRLIYFSYDVKMKEKGDIPEGYSVSREKKERFSLILESASTNQTSMYLCASQEAPGDEKLFFGSGTQLSVL.

The DNA for the CDR3 is TGTGCCAGCAGAGTCCTCTTAGCGGGCACAGATACGCAGTATTTT. This sequence encodes CASRVLLAGTDTQYF. The chain links TRBV2 to TRBJ2-3; D possibly corresponds to TRBD2 (6 bases). Deletions cut 6 bases from V and 1 base from J, with 14 bases between. Germline CDR1 is SNHLY and CDR2 is FYNNEI. The CDR3 length is 15 residues.

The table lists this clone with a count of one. The CDR3 protein is CASSAPPLYEQYF. The CDR3 nucleotides are TGTGCCAGCAGCGCGCCTCCACTCTACGAGCAGTACTTC. This chain connects TRBV11-2 to TRBJ2-7; D not certain. The germline V gene has CDR1 SGHAT and CDR2 FQNNGV. With 5 bases removed from V and 3 bases from J, the gap between germline ends came to 11 bases. The CDR3 extends over 13 amino acids.

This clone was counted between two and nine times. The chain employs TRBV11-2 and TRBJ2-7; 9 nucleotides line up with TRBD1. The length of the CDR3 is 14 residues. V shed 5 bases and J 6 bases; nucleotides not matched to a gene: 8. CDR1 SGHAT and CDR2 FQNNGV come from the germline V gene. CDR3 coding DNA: TGTGCCAGCAGCCCCCGGACAGGGGAAGGCGAGCAGTACTTC. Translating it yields CASSPRTGEGEQYF.

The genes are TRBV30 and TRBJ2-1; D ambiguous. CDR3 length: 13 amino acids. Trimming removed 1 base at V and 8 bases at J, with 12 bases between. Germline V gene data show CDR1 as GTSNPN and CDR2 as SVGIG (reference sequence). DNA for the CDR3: TGTGCCTGGAGTGCCCTGGTGATAGATGAGCAGTTCTTC. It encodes CAWSALVIDEQFF.

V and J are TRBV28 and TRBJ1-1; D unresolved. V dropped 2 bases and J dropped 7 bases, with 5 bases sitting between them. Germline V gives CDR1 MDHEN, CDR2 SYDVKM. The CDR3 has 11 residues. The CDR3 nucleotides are TGTGCCAGCAGTTTAAGACATGAAGCTTTCTTT. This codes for CASSLRHEAFF.

DNA of the CDR3: TGTGCCTGGGGATCGGGAGGGCACCAGCCCCAGCATTTT. Translated, it gives CAWGSGGHQPQHF. The V and J genes are TRBV30 and TRBJ1-5, with no clear D. Looked up from germline, CDR1 is GTSNPN and CDR2 is SVGIG (reference sequence). V was pared by 5 bases and J by 7 bases, with 15 bases between. The CDR3 contains 13 residues.

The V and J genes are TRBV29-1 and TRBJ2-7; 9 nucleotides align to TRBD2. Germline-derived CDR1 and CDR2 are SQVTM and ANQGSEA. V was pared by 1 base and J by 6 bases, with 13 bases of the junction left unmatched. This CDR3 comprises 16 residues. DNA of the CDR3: TGCAGCGTTGAAGGAACTAGCGGGTCGGTTATTCGCGAGCAGTACTTC. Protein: CSVEGTSGSVIREQYF.

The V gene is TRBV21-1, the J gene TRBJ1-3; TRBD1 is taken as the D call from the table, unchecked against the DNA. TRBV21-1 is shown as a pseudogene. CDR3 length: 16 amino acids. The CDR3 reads CASKGTGAFAGNTIYF. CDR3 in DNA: TGTGCCAGCAAGGGGACAGGGGCGTTCGCTGGAAACACCATATATTTT.